This record looks at one T cell receptor (beta chain) sequence and its context. The data were produced by immunoSEQ multiplex PCR, yet TCRdb's version contains in-frame clones alone and is incomplete. This sample yields tens of thousands of clones, of which about 94% are seen a single time; about 1% belongs to the top ten. These data come from a study of T cell changes during pregnancy in multiple sclerosis. The CDR3 totals 14 residues. Germline CDR1 and CDR2: SGHRS and YFSETQ. The V end was cut by 2 bases, the J end by 1 base, with 6 bases between. The rearrangement uses TRBV5-1 and TRBJ2-2, with a tentative D call TRBD2 (5 bases). The TCR comes from a female donor in good health, enrolled as a control in a pregnancy study. Sequencing used peripheral blood, obtained in the second trimester of pregnancy. The CDR3 protein is CASSLRENTGELFF. CDR3 sequence (DNA): TGCGCCAGCAGCTTACGGGAGAACACCGGGGAGCTGTTTTTT. The full variable domain, with the rest looked up from reference TRBV5-1 and TRBJ2-2, is KAGVTQTPRYLIKTRGQQVTLSCSPISGHRSVSWYQQTPGQGLQFLFEYFSETQRNKGNFPGRFSGRQFSNSRSEMNVSTLELGDSALYLCASSLRENTGELFFGEGSRLTVL.